Shown below are 9 T cell receptor beta chains from a single sample sequenced in a study of PD-L1 blockade in urothelial cancer. Time point meaning: peripheral blood 6 weeks after treatment start. Some clones are missing from TCRdb's copy, which holds only in-frame ones; the method was immunoSEQ multiplex PCR. Found here are about 110,000 clones, 80% to 95% of them singletons; the top ten hold approximately 3.8%. The material sequenced was PBMCs, taken around atezolizumab (anti-PD-L1) treatment. These receptors were obtained from a man in his 60s with urothelial cancer.

The chain links TRBV18 to TRBJ2-7; 7 nucleotides match TRBD1. From germline, CDR1 is KGHSH and CDR2 LQKENI. This CDR3 is 15 amino acids long. The V gene end was trimmed by 3 bases and the J gene end by 7 bases; junction bases not matched to a gene: 12. The CDR3 DNA sequence: TGTGCCAGCTCACCGCGACAGGGTGGGGCAGAAGAGCAGTACTTC. Its translation: CASSPRQGGAEEQYF.

CDR3: CASKVSDYGSYEQYF. CDR3 in DNA: TGTGCCTCAAAGGTGTCGGATTATGGGAGCTACGAGCAGTACTTC. This chain connects TRBV19 to TRBJ2-7; a weak D match, TRBD2 (5 bases). Germline loops: CDR1 LNHDA, CDR2 SQIVND (reference sequence). The CDR3 totals 15 residues. V lost 11 bases and J 3 bases, leaving 23 bases between the germline ends.

J is TRBJ2-1 and V is TRBV7-2; perhaps TRBD2 as D (6 bases). The ends were cut back, 0 bases at V and 1 base at J, with 10 bases in the middle. This CDR3 is 16 amino acids long. Germline CDR1 is SGHTA and CDR2 is FQGNSA. CDR3 protein: CASSLAGGLSYNEQFF. The DNA of the CDR3 is TGTGCCAGCAGCTTAGCCGGGGGTCTTTCCTACAATGAGCAGTTCTTC.

The chain couples TRBV28 to TRBJ2-3, with D possibly being TRBD1 (5 bases). Germline V gives CDR1 MDHEN, CDR2 SYDVKM. The CDR3 is made up of 12 amino acids. Trimming pared 6 bases from V and 5 bases from J, leaving 9 bases between. This CDR3 is CASSLGVDTQYF. In DNA form, the CDR3 reads TGTGCCAGCAGCCTAGGGGTAGATACGCAGTATTTT.

The chain links TRBV4-2 to TRBJ2-7, with D perhaps TRBD2 (5 bases). Trimming took 4 bases from V and 0 from J, leaving 13 bases between them. In germline, CDR1 is LGHNA, CDR2 YNFKEQ. The CDR3 is made up of 15 amino acids. CDR3 loop: CASSLTPRVSYEQYF. DNA for the CDR3: TGTGCCAGCAGCCTCACGCCGAGGGTCTCCTACGAGCAGTACTTC.

The sample holds a few counts of this clone. The V call is TRBV21-1, the J call TRBJ2-7; the D call TRBD2 from the table was never checked on the DNA. TRBV21-1 is an annotated pseudogene. CDR3 length: 15 residues. The CDR3 bases are TGTGCCAGCAGCAGCCGGCGGGGGAGGTACGACGAGCAGTACTTC. This codes for CASSSRRGRYDEQYF.

The chain uses TRBV29-1 and TRBJ2-2, with 8 bases identical to TRBD1. The CDR3 is 15 residues long. Trimming took 7 bases from V and 1 from J; bases not matched to a gene: 8. From germline, CDR1 is SQVTM and CDR2 ANQGSEA. CDR3: CSAQTGAMNTGELFF. CDR3 nucleotide sequence: TGCAGCGCTCAGACAGGGGCCATGAACACCGGGGAGCTGTTTTTT.

The gene calls are TRBV18 and TRBJ2-5, with D maybe TRBD1 (6 bases). There are 14 residues in the CDR3. V was pared by 2 bases and J by 6 bases, with 13 bases between. Looked up from germline, CDR1 is KGHSH and CDR2 is LQKENI. CDR3 amino acids: CASSPEGGSKTQYF. For the CDR3, the DNA is TGTGCCAGCTCACCAGAAGGGGGATCTAAGACCCAGTACTTC. The full variable domain, completed using reference TRBV18 and TRBJ2-5, is NAGVMQNPRHLVRRRGQEARLRCSPMKGHSHVYWYRQLPEEGLKFMVYLQKENIIDESGMPKERFSAEFPKEGPSILRIQQVVRGDSAAYFCASSPEGGSKTQYFGPGTRLLVL.

The chain combines TRBV7-2 with TRBJ1-6, with 8 bases aligning to TRBD1. The junction had 8 bases not matched to a gene; V was cut back by 4 bases and J by 9 bases. The CDR3 runs to 15 residues. Germline V lookup: CDR1 SGHTA, CDR2 FQGNSA. The CDR3 spells CASSSQGDKSSPLHF. The DNA for the CDR3 is TGTGCCAGCAGCTCACAGGGGGACAAAAGTTCACCCCTCCACTTT. Based on the CDR3 plus reference TRBV7-2 and TRBJ1-6, the full variable domain is GAGVSQSPSNKVTEKGKDVELRCDPISGHTALYWYRQSLGQGLEFLIYFQGNSAPDKSGLPSDRFSAERTGGSVSTLTIQRTQQEDSAVYLCASSSQGDKSSPLHFGNGTRLTVT.